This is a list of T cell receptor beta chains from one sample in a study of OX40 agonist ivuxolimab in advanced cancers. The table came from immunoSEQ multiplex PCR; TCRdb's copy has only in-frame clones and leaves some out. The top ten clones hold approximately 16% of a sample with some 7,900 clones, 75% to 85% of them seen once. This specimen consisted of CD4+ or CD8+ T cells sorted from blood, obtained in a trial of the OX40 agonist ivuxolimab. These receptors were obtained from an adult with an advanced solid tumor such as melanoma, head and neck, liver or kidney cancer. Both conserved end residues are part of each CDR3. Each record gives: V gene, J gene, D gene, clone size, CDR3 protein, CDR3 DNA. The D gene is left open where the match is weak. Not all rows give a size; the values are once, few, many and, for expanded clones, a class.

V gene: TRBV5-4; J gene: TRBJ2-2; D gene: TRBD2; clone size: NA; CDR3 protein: CASSLVGGNGTGELFF; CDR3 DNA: TGTGCCAGCAGTCTTGTGGGGGGGAACGGGACCGGGGAGCTGTTTTTT
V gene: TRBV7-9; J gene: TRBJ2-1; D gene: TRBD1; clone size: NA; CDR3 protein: CASSSWTGDDNEQFF; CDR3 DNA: TGTGCCAGCAGCTCTTGGACAGGGGACGACAATGAGCAGTTCTTC
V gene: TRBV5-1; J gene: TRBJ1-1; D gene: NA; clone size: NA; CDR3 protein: CASSREGHTEAFF; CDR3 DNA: TGCGCCAGCAGTCGGGAGGGGCACACTGAAGCTTTCTTT
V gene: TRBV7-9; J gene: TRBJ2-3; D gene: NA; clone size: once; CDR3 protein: CASSTEGLWDTQYF; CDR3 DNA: TGTGCCAGCAGCACAGAGGGATTATGGGATACGCAGTATTTT
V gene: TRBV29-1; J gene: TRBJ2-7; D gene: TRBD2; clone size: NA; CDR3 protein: CSVDVDSGGSEQYF; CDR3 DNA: TGCAGCGTTGATGTCGATAGCGGGGGGAGTGAGCAGTACTTC
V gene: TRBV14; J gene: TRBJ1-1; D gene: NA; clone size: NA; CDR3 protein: CASSLHSGAEAFF; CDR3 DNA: TGTGCCAGCAGCCTCCACTCTGGGGCTGAAGCTTTCTTT
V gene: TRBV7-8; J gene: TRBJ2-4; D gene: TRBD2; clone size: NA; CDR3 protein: CASSLDPVLAGKNIQYF; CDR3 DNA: TGTGCCAGCAGCTTAGACCCGGTCCTAGCGGGGAAAAACATTCAGTACTTC
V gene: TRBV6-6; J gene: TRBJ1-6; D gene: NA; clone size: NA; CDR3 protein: CASSYSVVDMVHF; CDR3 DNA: TGTGCCAGCAGTTACTCTGTGGTGGATATGGTCCACTTT
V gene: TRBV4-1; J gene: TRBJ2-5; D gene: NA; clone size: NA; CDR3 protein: CASSPLDSTNQETQYF; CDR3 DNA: TGCGCCAGCAGCCCCTTGGACAGTACGAATCAAGAGACCCAGTACTTC
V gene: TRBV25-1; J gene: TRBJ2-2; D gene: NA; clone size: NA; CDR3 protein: CASKWGRGPLATGELFF; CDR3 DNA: TGTGCCAGCAAATGGGGTCGAGGACCGCTGGCCACCGGGGAGCTGTTTTTT
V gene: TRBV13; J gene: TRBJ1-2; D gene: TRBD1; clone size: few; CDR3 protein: CASSLQGTGRGYTF; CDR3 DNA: TGTGCCAGCAGCCTCCAAGGGACAGGGAGAGGCTACACCTTC
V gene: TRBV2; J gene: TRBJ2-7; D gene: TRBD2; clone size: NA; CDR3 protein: CASRPTSGGGEQYF; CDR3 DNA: TGTGCCAGCAGGCCCACTAGCGGGGGGGGCGAGCAGTACTTC
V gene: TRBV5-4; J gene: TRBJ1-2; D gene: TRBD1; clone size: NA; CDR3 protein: CASSRAGTGNNGYTF; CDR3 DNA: TGTGCCAGCAGCAGGGCCGGGACAGGGAATAATGGCTACACCTTC
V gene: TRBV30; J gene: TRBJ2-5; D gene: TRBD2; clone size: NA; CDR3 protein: CAWMASGGQETQYF; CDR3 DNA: TGTGCCTGGATGGCTAGCGGGGGCCAAGAGACCCAGTACTTC
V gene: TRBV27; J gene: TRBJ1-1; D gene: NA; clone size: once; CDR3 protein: CASSYGTGVTEAFF; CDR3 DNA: TGTGCCAGCAGTTACGGGACGGGGGTCACTGAAGCTTTCTTT
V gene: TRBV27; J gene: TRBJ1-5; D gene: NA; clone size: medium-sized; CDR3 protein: CASSFDGYQPQHF; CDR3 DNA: TGTGCCAGCAGTTTCGACGGGTATCAGCCCCAGCATTTT
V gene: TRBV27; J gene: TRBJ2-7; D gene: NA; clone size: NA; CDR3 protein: CASSPTGPYEQYF; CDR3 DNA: TGTGCCAGCAGTCCCACAGGTCCCTACGAGCAGTACTTC
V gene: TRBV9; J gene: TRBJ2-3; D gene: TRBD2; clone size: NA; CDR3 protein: CASSDPRRLAGGADTQYF; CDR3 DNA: TGTGCCAGCAGCGATCCCCGTCGACTAGCGGGGGGAGCAGATACGCAGTATTTT
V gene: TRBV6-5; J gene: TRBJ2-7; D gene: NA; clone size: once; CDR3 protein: CASSHESGIPHEQYF; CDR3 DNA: TGTGCCAGCAGCCACGAATCCGGGATTCCACACGAGCAGTACTTC
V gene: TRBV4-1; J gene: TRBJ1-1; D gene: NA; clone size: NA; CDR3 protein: CASSQGAHTEAFF; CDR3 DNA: TGCGCCAGCAGCCAAGGGGCCCATACTGAAGCTTTCTTT
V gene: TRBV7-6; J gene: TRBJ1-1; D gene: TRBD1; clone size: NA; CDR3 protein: CASSPGQGDNTEAFF; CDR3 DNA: TGTGCCAGCAGTCCGGGACAGGGAGACAACACTGAAGCTTTCTTT
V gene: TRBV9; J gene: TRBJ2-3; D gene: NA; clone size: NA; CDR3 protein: CASSAFTDTQYF; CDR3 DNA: TGTGCCAGCAGCGCCTTCACAGATACGCAGTATTTT
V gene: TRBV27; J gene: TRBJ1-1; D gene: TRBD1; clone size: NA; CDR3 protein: CASTPGTANTEAFF; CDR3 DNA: TGTGCCAGCACCCCTGGGACAGCTAACACTGAAGCTTTCTTT
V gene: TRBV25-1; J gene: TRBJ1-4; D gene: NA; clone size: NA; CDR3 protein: CASSEQDGKLFF; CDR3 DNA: TGTGCCAGCAGTGAACAGGACGGGAAACTGTTTTTT
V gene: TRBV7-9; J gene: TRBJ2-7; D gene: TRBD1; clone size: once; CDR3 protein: CASSHPGTGAHEQYF; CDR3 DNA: TGTGCCAGCAGCCACCCCGGGACAGGGGCCCACGAGCAGTACTTC
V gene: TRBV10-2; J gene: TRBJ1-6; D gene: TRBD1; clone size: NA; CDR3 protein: CASSEPGQNSPLHF; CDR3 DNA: TGCGCCAGCAGTGAGCCGGGACAGAATTCACCCCTCCACTTT
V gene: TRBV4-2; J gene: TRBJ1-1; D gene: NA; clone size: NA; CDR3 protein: CASSLGQGPTEAFF; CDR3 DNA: TGTGCCAGCAGTTTGGGTCAGGGGCCCACTGAAGCTTTCTTT
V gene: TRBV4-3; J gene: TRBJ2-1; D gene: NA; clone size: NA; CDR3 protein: CASSRLVGSNEQFF; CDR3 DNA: TGCGCCAGCAGCCGACTAGTAGGGTCCAATGAGCAGTTCTTC
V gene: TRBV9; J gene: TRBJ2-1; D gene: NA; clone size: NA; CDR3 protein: CASSVESNEQFF; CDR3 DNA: TGTGCCAGCAGCGTAGAGAGCAATGAGCAGTTCTTC
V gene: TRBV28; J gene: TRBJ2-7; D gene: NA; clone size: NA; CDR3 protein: CASSFGGSSYEQYF; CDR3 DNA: TGTGCCAGCAGTTTTGGGGGAAGCTCCTACGAGCAGTACTTC
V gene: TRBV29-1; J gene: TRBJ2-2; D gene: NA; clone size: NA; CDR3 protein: CSVGGGTGELFF; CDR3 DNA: TGCAGCGTTGGGGGCGGCACCGGGGAGCTGTTTTTT
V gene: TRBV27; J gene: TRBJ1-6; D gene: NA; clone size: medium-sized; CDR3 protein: CASSYTSLINSPLHF; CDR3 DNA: TGTGCCAGCAGTTATACCTCATTGATTAATTCACCCCTCCACTTT
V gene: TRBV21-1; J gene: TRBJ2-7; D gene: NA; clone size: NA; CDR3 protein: CASSKMAGKPYEQYF; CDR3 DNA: TGTGCCAGCAGCAAAATGGCAGGAAAACCTTACGAGCAGTACTTC
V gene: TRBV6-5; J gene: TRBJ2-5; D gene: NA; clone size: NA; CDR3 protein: CASSYRGPQETQYF; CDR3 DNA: TGTGCCAGCAGTTACCGGGGACCTCAAGAGACCCAGTACTTC
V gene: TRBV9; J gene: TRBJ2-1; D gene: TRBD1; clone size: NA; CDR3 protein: CASSGSGTGFGYGYNEQFF; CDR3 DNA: TGTGCCAGCAGCGGCTCCGGGACAGGATTCGGATATGGCTACAATGAGCAGTTCTTC
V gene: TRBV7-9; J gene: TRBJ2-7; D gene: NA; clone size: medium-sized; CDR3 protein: CASSLVQGSHEQYF; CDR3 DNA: TGTGCCAGCAGCTTAGTCCAGGGGTCCCACGAGCAGTACTTC
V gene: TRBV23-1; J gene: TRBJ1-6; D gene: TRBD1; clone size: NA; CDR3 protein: CASSQSTGGENSPLHF; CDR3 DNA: TGCGCCAGCAGTCAATCCACAGGGGGCGAGAATTCACCCCTCCACTTT
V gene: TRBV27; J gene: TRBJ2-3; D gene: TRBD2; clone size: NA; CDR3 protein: CARSLSGTSGGFGDTQYF; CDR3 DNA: TGTGCCCGCAGTTTATCGGGGACTAGCGGGGGGTTCGGGGATACGCAGTATTTT
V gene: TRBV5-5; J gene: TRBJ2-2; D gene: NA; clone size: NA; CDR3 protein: CASSLSAFSGELFF; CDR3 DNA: TGTGCCAGCAGCTTGTCTGCATTCTCCGGGGAGCTGTTTTTT
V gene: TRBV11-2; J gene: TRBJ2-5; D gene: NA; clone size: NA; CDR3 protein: CASSISSNPQETQYF; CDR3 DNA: TGTGCCAGCAGCATATCGAGTAACCCACAAGAGACCCAGTACTTC
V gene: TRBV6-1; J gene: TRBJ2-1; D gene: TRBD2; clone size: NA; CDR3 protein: CASSEATGGMDEQFF; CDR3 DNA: TGTGCCAGCAGTGAAGCGACCGGGGGGATGGATGAGCAGTTCTTC
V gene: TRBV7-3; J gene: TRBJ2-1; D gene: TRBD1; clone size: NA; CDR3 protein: CASSLRSAYDRGQLFF; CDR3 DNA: TGTGCCAGCAGCTTAAGGTCCGCCTACGACAGGGGACAATTGTTCTTC
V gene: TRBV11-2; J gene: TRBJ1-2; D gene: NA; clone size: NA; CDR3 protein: CASSPGQFYYGYTF; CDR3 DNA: TGTGCCAGCAGCCCCGGACAGTTCTACTATGGCTACACCTTC
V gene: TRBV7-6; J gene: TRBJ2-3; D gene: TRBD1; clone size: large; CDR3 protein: CASSFTGGTDTQYF; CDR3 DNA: TGTGCCAGCAGCTTTACAGGGGGCACAGATACGCAGTATTTT
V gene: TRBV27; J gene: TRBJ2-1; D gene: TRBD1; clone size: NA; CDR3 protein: CASRNSGGLNEQFF; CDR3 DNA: TGTGCCAGCAGAAACTCAGGGGGTCTCAATGAGCAGTTCTTC
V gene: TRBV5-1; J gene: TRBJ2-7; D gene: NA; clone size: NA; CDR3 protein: CASSLTGVTYEQYF; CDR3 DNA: TGCGCCAGCAGCTTGACGGGGGTGACCTACGAGCAGTACTTC
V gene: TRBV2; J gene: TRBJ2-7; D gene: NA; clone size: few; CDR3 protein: CASTSHWTSYEQYF; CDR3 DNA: TGTGCCAGCACTTCCCATTGGACCTCCTACGAGCAGTACTTC
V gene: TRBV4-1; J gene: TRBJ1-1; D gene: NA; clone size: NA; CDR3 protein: CASSRQFELNTEAFF; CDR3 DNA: TGCGCCAGCAGTCGACAGTTTGAATTGAACACTGAAGCTTTCTTT
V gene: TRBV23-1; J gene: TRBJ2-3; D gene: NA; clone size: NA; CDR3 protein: CASSQGGFTDTQYF; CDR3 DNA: TGCGCCAGCAGTCAAGGGGGATTCACAGATACGCAGTATTTT